This TCR beta chain was profiled in a study of shared clonotypes between healthy human individuals. CDR1 SGDLS and CDR2 YYNGEE come from the germline V gene. This CDR3 spans 13 amino acids. V gave up 4 bases and J gave up 3 bases, with 8 bases separating them. An even split of each subset's genomic DNA across several immunoSEQ plates was performed. Replicate PCRs from sorted subsets contained 200 ng DNA, which is some 32,000 T cell genomes. TCRdb's table, derived via immunoSEQ multiplex PCR, lists solely in-frame clones and lacks some. The profile covers around 700,000 clones, with about two thirds appearing a single time and 1.8% taken by the ten largest.

The gene calls are TRBV9 and TRBJ2-1; D is perhaps TRBD2 (5 bases). Sequencing was performed on memory CD4+ T cells sorted from blood. Stated subset: CD45RA-negative fraction. The sequence was obtained from a woman younger than 45 in good health. For the CDR3, the DNA is TGTGCCAGCAGCCCCCGGGACTACAATGAGCAGTTCTTC. Encoded protein: CASSPRDYNEQFF.